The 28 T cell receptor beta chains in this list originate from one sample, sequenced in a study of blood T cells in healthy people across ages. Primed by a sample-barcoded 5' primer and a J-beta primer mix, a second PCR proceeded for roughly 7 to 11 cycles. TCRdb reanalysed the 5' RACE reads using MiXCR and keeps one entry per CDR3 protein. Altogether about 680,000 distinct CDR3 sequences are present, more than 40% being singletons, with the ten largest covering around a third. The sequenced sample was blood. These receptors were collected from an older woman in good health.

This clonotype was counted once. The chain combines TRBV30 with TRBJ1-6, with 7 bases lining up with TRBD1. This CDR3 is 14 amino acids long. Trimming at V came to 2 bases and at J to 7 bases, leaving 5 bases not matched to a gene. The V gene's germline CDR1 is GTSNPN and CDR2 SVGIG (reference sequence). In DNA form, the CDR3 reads TGTGCCTGGAGTAGGGTACAGGGGAATTCACCCCTCCACTTT. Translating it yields CAWSRVQGNSPLHF. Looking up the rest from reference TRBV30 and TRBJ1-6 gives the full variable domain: SQTIHQWPATLVQPVGSPLSLECTVEGTSNPNLYWYRQAAGRGLQLLFYSVGIGQISSEVPQNLSASRPQDRQFILSSKKLLLSDSGFYLCAWSRVQGNSPLHFGNGTRLTVT.

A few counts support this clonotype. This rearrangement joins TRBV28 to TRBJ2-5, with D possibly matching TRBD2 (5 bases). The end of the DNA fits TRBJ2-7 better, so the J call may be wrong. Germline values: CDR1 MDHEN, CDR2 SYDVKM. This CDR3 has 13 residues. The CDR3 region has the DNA TGTGCCAGCAGCGCCGGACTTAGAAACGAGCAGTACTTC. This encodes CASSAGLRNEQYF.

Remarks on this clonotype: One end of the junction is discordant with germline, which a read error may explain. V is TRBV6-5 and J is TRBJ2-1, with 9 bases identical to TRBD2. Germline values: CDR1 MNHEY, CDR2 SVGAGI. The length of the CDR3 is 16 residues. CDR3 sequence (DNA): TGTGCCAGCAGTCGGGGTAGCGGGAGCTCCTACAATGAGCAGTACTTT. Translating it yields CASSRGSGSSYNEQYF.

The DNA for the CDR3 is TGCGCCAGCAGCCGAGAAGTTAAGGCTAGCGGGAGATTAAGCACAGATACGCAGTATTTT. Protein: CASSREVKASGRLSTDTQYF. This sequence joins TRBV4-3 and TRBJ2-3, with TRBD2 matching over 10 bases. V dropped 4 bases and J dropped 0; count of bases not matched to a gene: 16. The CDR3 is 20 amino acids. Germline loops: CDR1 LGHNA, CDR2 YSLEER.

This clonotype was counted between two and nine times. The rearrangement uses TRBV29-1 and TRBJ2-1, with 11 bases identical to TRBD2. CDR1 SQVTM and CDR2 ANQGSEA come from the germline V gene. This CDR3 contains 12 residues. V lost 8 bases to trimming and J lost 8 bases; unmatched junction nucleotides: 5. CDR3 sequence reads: CSTLAGEDEQFF. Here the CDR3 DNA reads TGCAGCACACTAGCGGGAGAGGATGAGCAGTTCTTC.

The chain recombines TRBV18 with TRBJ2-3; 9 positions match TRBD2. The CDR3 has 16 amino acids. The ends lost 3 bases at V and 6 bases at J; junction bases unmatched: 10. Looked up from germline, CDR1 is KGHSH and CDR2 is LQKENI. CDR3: CASSPSGAGGVDTQYF. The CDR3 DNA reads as TGTGCCAGCTCACCCTCGGGAGCGGGAGGAGTGGATACGCAGTATTTT. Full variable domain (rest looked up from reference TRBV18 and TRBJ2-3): NAGVMQNPRHLVRRRGQEARLRCSPMKGHSHVYWYRQLPEEGLKFMVYLQKENIIDESGMPKERFSAEFPKEGPSILRIQQVVRGDSAAYFCASSPSGAGGVDTQYFGPGTRLTVL.

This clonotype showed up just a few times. CDR3: CAISESLVSTDTQYF. The CDR3 DNA sequence: TGTGCCATCAGTGAGTCTCTGGTTAGCACAGATACGCAGTATTTT. The chain couples TRBV10-3 to TRBJ2-3; D not certain. This CDR3 comprises 15 residues. Per germline, CDR1 ENHRY and CDR2 SYGVKD. Trimming left V 0 bases short and J 0 bases short, with 7 bases between.

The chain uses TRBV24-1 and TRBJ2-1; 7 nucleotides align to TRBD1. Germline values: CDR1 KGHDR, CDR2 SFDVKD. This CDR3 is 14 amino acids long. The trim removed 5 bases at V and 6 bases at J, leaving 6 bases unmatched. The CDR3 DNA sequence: TGTGCCACCAGTGGAAACAACAGGGGCAATGAGCAGTTCTTC. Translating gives CATSGNNRGNEQFF.

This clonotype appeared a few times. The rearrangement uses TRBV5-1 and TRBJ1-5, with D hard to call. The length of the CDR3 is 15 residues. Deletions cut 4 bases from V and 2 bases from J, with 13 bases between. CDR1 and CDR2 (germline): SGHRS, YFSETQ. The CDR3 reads CASSPGPAGNQPQHF. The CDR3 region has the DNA TGCGCCAGCAGCCCCGGACCTGCGGGCAATCAGCCCCAGCATTTT. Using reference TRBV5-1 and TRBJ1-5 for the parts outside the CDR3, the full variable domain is KAGVTQTPRYLIKTRGQQVTLSCSPISGHRSVSWYQQTPGQGLQFLFEYFSETQRNKGNFPGRFSGRQFSNSRSEMNVSTLELGDSALYLCASSPGPAGNQPQHFGDGTRLSIL.

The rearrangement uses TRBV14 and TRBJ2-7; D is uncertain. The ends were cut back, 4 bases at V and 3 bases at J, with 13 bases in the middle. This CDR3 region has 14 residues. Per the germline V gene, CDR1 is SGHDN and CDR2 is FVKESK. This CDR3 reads CASSPPYLNYEQYF. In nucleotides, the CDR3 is TGTGCCAGCAGCCCGCCATACTTAAACTACGAGCAGTACTTC.

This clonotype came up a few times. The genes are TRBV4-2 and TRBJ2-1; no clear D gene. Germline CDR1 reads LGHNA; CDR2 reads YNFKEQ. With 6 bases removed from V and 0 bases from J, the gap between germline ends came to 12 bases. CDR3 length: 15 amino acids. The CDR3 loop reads CASRPTGFSYNEQFF. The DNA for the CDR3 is TGTGCCAGCAGACCGACGGGCTTCTCCTACAATGAGCAGTTCTTC.

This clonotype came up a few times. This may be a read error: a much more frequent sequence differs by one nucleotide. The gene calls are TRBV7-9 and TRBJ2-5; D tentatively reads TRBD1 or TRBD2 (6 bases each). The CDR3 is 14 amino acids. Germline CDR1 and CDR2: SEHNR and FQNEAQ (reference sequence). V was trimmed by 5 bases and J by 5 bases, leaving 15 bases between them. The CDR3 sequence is CASSVPGARETQYF. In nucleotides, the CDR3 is TGTGCCAGCAGCGTTCCGGGGGCTCGGGAGACCCAGTACTTC.

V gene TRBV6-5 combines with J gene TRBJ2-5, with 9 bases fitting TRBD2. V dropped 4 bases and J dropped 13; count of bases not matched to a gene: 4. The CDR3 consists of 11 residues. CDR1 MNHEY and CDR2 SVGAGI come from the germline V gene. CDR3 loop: CASSLAGVRYF. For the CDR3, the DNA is TGTGCCAGCAGTTTAGCGGGAGTCCGGTACTTC.

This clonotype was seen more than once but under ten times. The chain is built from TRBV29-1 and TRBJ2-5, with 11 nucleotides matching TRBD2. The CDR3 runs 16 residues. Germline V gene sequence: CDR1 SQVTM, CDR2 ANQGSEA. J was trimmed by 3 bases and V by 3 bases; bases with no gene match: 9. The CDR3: CSVDPTSGTSEETQYF. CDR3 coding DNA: TGCAGCGTTGACCCGACTAGCGGGACCTCCGAAGAGACCCAGTACTTC.

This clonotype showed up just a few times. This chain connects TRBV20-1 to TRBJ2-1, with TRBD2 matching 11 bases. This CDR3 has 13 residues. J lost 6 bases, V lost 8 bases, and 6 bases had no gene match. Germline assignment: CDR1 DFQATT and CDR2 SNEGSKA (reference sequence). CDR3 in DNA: TGCAGTTACACTAGCGGGAGCGTCAATGAGCAGTTCTTC. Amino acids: CSYTSGSVNEQFF.

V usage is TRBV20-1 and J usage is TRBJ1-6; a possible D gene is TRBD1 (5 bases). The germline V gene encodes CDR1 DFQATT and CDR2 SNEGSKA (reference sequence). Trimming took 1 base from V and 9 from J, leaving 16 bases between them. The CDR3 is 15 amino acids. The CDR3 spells CSARAEWGKGSPLHF. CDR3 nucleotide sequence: TGCAGTGCTAGAGCAGAATGGGGGAAAGGTTCACCCCTCCACTTT.

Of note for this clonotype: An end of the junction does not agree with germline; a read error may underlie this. The CDR3 nucleotides are TGTGCCAACAGCTTATTGAGGGAGGGCCGGGGGACCCAGTACTTC. This sequence encodes CANSLLREGRGTQYF. The chain joins TRBV7-2 to TRBJ2-5; 7 nucleotides agree with TRBD2. This CDR3 has 15 amino acids. The germline gives CDR1 SGHTA, CDR2 FQGNSA.

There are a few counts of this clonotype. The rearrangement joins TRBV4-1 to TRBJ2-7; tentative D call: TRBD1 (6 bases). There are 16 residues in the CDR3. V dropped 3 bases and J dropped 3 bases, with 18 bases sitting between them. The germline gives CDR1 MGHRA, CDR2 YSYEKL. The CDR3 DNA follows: TGCGCCAGCAGCCAGACGGACCCGGGACAAGGCTACGAGCAGTACTTC. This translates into CASSQTDPGQGYEQYF.

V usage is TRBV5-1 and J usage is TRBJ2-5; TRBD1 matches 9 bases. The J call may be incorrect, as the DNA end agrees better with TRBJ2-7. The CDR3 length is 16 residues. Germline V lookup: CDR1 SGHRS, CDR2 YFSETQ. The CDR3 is CASSLQGQGPDYEQYF. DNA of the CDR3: TGCGCCAGCAGCTTGCAGGGACAGGGACCCGACTACGAGCAGTACTTC.

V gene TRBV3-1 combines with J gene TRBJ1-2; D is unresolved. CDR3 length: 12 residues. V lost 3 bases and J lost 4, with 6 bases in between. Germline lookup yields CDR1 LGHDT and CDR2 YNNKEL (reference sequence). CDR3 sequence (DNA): TGTGCCAGCAGCCAGCCCTCCTATGGCTACACCTTC. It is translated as CASSQPSYGYTF.

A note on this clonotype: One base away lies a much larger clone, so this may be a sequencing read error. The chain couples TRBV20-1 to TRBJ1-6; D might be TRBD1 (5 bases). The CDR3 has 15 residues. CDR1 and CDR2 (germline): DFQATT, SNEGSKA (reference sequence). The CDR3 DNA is TGCAGTGCTACCCCCTCGGGACTATATAATTCACCCCCCCACTTT. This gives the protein CSATPSGLYNSPPHF.

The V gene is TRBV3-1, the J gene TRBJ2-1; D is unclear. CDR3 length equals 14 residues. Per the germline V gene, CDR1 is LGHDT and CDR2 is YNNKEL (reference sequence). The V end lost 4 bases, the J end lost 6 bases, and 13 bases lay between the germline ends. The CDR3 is CASSPFILVNEQFF. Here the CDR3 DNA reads TGTGCCAGCAGCCCCTTTATCCTAGTCAATGAGCAGTTCTTC.

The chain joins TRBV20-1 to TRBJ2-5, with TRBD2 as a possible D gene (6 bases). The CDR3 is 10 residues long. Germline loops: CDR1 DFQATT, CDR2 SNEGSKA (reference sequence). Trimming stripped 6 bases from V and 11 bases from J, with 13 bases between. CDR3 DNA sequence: TGCAGTGCCCGGAGGGTTGAGCAGTACTTC. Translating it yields CSARRVEQYF.

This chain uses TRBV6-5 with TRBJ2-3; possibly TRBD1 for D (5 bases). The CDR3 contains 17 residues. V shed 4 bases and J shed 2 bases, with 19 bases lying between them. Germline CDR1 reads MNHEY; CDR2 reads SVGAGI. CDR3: CASSSPRGALNTDTQYF. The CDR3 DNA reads TGTGCCAGCAGTTCCCCGCGTGGGGCACTTAACACAGATACGCAGTATTTT.

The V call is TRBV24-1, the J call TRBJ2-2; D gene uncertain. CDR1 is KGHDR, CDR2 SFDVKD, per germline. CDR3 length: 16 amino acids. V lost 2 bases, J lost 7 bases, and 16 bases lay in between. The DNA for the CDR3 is TGTGCCACCAGTGATTCTGGGAACTACCCCAACGGGGAGCTGTTTTTT. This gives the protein CATSDSGNYPNGELFF.

CDR3 in amino acids: CASSQEIDRYNEQFF. In DNA, the CDR3 is TGTGCCAGCAGCCAAGAGATCGACAGGTACAATGAGCAGTTCTTC. The gene calls are TRBV4-2 and TRBJ2-1; D might be TRBD1 (6 bases). The germline CDR1 and CDR2 sequences are LGHNA and YNFKEQ. The CDR3 sequence is 15 residues long. V dropped 0 bases and J dropped 4 bases, with 10 bases sitting between them.

DNA for the CDR3: TGTGCCAGCTCTGCAGGGGGAGTAGCCGGGGAGCTGTTTTTT. The encoded protein is CASSAGGVAGELFF. The chain recombines TRBV6-1 with TRBJ2-2, with TRBD1 matching over 7 bases. Germline CDR1 is MNHNS and CDR2 is SASEGT. J was trimmed by 6 bases and V by 8 bases; bases with no gene match: 9. This CDR3 region has 14 residues.

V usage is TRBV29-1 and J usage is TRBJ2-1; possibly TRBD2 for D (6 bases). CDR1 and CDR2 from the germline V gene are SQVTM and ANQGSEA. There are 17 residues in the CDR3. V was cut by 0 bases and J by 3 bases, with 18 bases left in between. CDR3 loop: CSVEDPNGSALYNEQFF. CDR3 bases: TGCAGCGTTGAAGATCCTAACGGGAGCGCCCTCTACAATGAGCAGTTCTTC.